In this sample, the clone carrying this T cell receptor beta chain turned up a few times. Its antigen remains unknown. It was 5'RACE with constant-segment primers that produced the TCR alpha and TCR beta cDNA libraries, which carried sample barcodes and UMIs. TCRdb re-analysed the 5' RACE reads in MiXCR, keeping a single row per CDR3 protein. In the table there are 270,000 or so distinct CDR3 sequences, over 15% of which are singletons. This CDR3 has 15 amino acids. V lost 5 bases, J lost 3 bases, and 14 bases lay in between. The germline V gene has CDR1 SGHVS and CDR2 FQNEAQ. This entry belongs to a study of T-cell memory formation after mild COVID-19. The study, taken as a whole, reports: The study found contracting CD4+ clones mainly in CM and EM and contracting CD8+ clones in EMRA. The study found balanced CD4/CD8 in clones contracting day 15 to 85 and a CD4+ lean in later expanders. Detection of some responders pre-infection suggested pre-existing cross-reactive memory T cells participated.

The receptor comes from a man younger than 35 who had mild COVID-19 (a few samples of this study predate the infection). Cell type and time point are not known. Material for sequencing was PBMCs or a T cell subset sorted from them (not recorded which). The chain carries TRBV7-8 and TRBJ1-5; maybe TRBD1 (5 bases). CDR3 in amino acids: CASSGAGDSNQPQHF. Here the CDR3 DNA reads TGTGCCAGCAGCGGGGCGGGGGATTCCAATCAGCCCCAGCATTTT.